This record covers a single T cell receptor (beta chain). The repertoire was sequenced with immunoSEQ multiplex PCR; TCRdb's copy has only in-frame clones and lacks some. This sample has 180,000 or so clones, with about 85% found just once. The data belong to a study of blood T cell repertoires in COVID-19. Sequenced sample: peripheral blood. The sequence was obtained from a woman between 55 and 75 years old with acute or convalescent COVID-19.

CDR3 sequence: CASSSQGQGARETQYF. The CDR3 DNA is TGTGCCAGTAGTAGCCAGGGACAGGGGGCTCGTGAGACCCAGTACTTC. The chain joins TRBV19 to TRBJ2-5, with 12 bases lining up with TRBD1. V shed 4 bases and J 5 bases; nucleotides not matched to a gene: 8. The CDR3 length is 16 residues. Germline loops: CDR1 LNHDA, CDR2 SQIVND (reference sequence).